The 19 T cell receptor beta chains presented below share a single source sample, sequenced in a study of T cell responses to AZD1222 COVID-19 vaccine. The repertoire was sequenced with immunoSEQ multiplex PCR; TCRdb's copy has only in-frame clones and lacks some. The repertoire holds some 110,000 clones, with around 83% as singletons. Sample: peripheral blood, taken 28 days after the second AZD1222 dose. Receptors were obtained from an adult who received the AZD1222 COVID-19 vaccine.

The chain combines TRBV4-1 with TRBJ1-4; 9 positions agree with TRBD1. The V segment lost 5 bases and the J segment 7 bases; nucleotides outside the gene matches: 8. Germline CDR1 and CDR2: MGHRA and YSYEKL. The CDR3 has 15 amino acids. CDR3 nucleotide sequence: TGCGCCAGCAGCGCAGCGGGACAGGGCAGTGAAAAACTGTTTTTT. Translation: CASSAAGQGSEKLFF.

The chain carries TRBV6-5 and TRBJ2-7; D may be TRBD2 (6 bases). The CDR3 totals 15 residues. The germline CDR1 and CDR2 sequences are MNHEY and SVGAGI. The V and J ends lost 0 bases and 2 bases respectively, with 11 bases between them. CDR3 nucleotide sequence: TGTGCCAGCAGTTACTCGGCGGGACCTCCCTACGAGCAGTACTTC. Amino acid sequence: CASSYSAGPPYEQYF.

The chain is built from TRBV10-3 and TRBJ2-3, with 9 positions matching TRBD1. The CDR3 totals 15 residues. Germline V gene data show CDR1 as ENHRY and CDR2 as SYGVKD. The V gene end was trimmed by 10 bases and the J gene end by 4 bases; junction bases not matched to a gene: 12. CDR3 sequence (DNA): TGTGCCACCGGCTTAGAACAGGGGGCGGCAGATACGCAGTATTTT. This translates into CATGLEQGAADTQYF.

This chain joins TRBV10-3 and TRBJ1-4; D unclear. This CDR3 comprises 15 residues. The germline V and J ends were trimmed by 0 bases and 7 bases, with 12 bases remaining between them. Germline V gene sequence: CDR1 ENHRY, CDR2 SYGVKD. Written as DNA, the CDR3 is TGTGCCATCAGTGAGTCTCGGGTCGGCTTTGAAAAACTGTTTTTT. Protein sequence: CAISESRVGFEKLFF.

The chain uses TRBV7-6 and TRBJ1-2; D uncertain. The CDR3 has 13 residues. The ends were cut back, 1 base at V and 4 bases at J, with 7 bases in the middle. Germline-derived CDR1 and CDR2 are SGHVS and FNYEAQ. Here the CDR3 DNA reads TGTGCCAGCAGCTTAGAGCCGAGCTATGGCTACACCTTC. As protein: CASSLEPSYGYTF.

The chain is built from TRBV7-3 and TRBJ2-2; a weak D match, TRBD2 (7 bases). Trimming removed 3 bases at V and 2 bases at J, with 13 bases between. This CDR3 has 16 residues. Germline loops: CDR1 SGHTA, CDR2 FQGTGA. Written as DNA, the CDR3 is TGTGCCAGCAGCTTGTCGGGGGGCCATAACACCGGGGAGCTGTTTTTT. Translating it yields CASSLSGGHNTGELFF.

The chain uses TRBV19 and TRBJ1-3; no reliable D call. The CDR3 is 16 amino acids. Germline loops: CDR1 LNHDA, CDR2 SQIVND (reference sequence). The V and J ends lost 0 bases and 4 bases respectively, with 13 bases between them. Here the CDR3 DNA reads TGTGCCAGTAGTATAGATCGGAGGGTATCGGGAAACACCATATATTTT. Translating gives CASSIDRRVSGNTIYF.

The rearrangement joins TRBV9 to TRBJ2-2; TRBD1 or TRBD2 may be the D gene (5 bases each). Germline loops: CDR1 SGDLS, CDR2 YYNGEE. The CDR3 consists of 18 residues. Deletions cut 0 bases from V and 1 base from J, with 16 bases between. For the CDR3, the DNA is TGTGCCAGCAGCGTAGCCAGGGACGGGGAAGTGAACACCGGGGAGCTGTTTTTT. It specifies CASSVARDGEVNTGELFF.

The chain joins TRBV4-1 to TRBJ1-2; D might be TRBD1 (5 bases). V was shortened by 2 bases and J by 8 bases, with 15 bases between the two germline ends. Germline V CDR1 and CDR2: MGHRA, YSYEKL. The CDR3 spans 14 residues. The CDR3 region has the DNA TGCGCCAGCAGCCAACCGGGGGTACAGAAAGGCTACACCTTC. It specifies CASSQPGVQKGYTF.

The chain couples TRBV5-1 to TRBJ2-7; TRBD2 agrees at 7 bases. From germline, CDR1 is SGHRS and CDR2 YFSETQ. Trimming cost V 0 bases and J 0 bases; bases outside gene matches: 0. The CDR3 consists of 14 residues. The CDR3 loop reads CASSLASGSYEQYF. The CDR3 nucleotides are TGCGCCAGCAGCTTGGCTAGCGGCTCCTACGAGCAGTACTTC.

The chain joins TRBV7-9 to TRBJ2-7; D gene unclear. CDR3 length equals 11 residues. V shed 5 bases and J shed 6 bases, with 8 bases lying between them. Per the germline V gene, CDR1 is SEHNR and CDR2 is FQNEAQ (reference sequence). CDR3 in amino acids: CASSPNREQYF. The CDR3 DNA sequence: TGTGCCAGCAGCCCCAATCGCGAGCAGTACTTC.

This chain links TRBV7-2 with TRBJ2-3, with 10 bases fitting TRBD2. CDR1 and CDR2 from the germline V gene are SGHTA and FQGNSA. The CDR3 is made up of 16 amino acids. V gave up 7 bases and J gave up 6 bases; unmatched junction bases: 13. This CDR3 reads CASTPSGGQILDTQYF. In nucleotides, the CDR3 is TGTGCCAGCACCCCTAGCGGGGGCCAAATACTGGATACGCAGTATTTT. Using reference TRBV7-2 and TRBJ2-3 for the parts outside the CDR3, the full variable domain is GAGVSQSPSNKVTEKGKDVELRCDPISGHTALYWYRQSLGQGLEFLIYFQGNSAPDKSGLPSDRFSAERTGGSVSTLTIQRTQQEDSAVYLCASTPSGGQILDTQYFGPGTRLTVL.

The V gene is TRBV9, the J gene TRBJ2-7; TRBD2 aligns across 8 bases. The CDR3 is 16 amino acids. The ends lost 0 bases at V and 6 bases at J; junction bases unmatched: 11. The V gene's germline CDR1 is SGDLS and CDR2 YYNGEE. CDR3 region: CASSVATAGVQAEQYF. CDR3 nucleotide sequence: TGTGCCAGCAGCGTAGCTACAGCGGGGGTTCAGGCCGAGCAGTACTTC.

For this clone: A junction boundary mismatches the germline segment, possibly from a read error. J is TRBJ2-4 and V is TRBV9; 12 bases line up with TRBD2. Germline V gene lookup returns CDR1 SGDLS and CDR2 YYNGEE. The CDR3 covers 13 residues. The CDR3 protein is CLTKLAGGNIQYF. The CDR3 nucleotides are TGCCTTACTAAACTAGCGGGAGGAAACATTCAGTACTTC.

The chain combines TRBV5-4 with TRBJ2-7; 11 bases agree with TRBD2. With 0 bases clipped from V and 3 bases from J, the junction kept 2 bases outside the gene matches. This CDR3 is built from 15 residues. Germline V gives CDR1 SGHNT, CDR2 YYREEE (reference sequence). CDR3 loop: CASSLDLAGGYEQYF. In DNA, the CDR3 is TGTGCCAGCAGCTTGGATCTAGCGGGGGGCTACGAGCAGTACTTC. The full variable domain, in which reference TRBV5-4 and TRBJ2-7 provide the parts outside the CDR3, is ETGVTQSPTHLIKTRGQQVTLRCSSQSGHNTVSWYQQALGQGPQFIFQYYREEENGRGNFPPRFSGLQFPNYSSELNVNALELDDSALYLCASSLDLAGGYEQYFGPGTRLTVT.

The rearrangement joins TRBV2 to TRBJ2-6; no clear D gene. In germline, CDR1 is SNHLY, CDR2 FYNNEI. Trimming pared 7 bases from V and 4 bases from J, leaving 5 bases between. There are 12 residues in the CDR3. The CDR3 sequence is CASNQGANVLTF. The CDR3 DNA reads TGTGCCAGCAATCAGGGGGCCAACGTCCTGACTTTC.

The rearrangement uses TRBV6-4 and TRBJ1-1; D gene uncertain. The CDR3 has 14 residues. Trimming removed 5 bases from V and 6 bases from J, with 16 bases in between. Germline values: CDR1 MRHNA, CDR2 SNTAGT. The chain's CDR3 is CASSQVGGLAEAFF. The CDR3 nucleotides read TGTGCCAGCAGTCAGGTGGGAGGTCTAGCTGAAGCTTTCTTT.

The rearrangement joins TRBV4-3 to TRBJ2-7; 8 bases are shared with TRBD2. The CDR3 sequence is 19 residues long. With 2 bases clipped from V and 0 bases from J, the junction kept 15 bases outside the gene matches. Germline CDR1 and CDR2: LGHNA and YSLEER. CDR3 in amino acids: CASSQSAAGLEGDSYEQYF. The CDR3 region has the DNA TGCGCCAGCAGCCAAAGCGCCGCGGGACTAGAGGGAGACTCCTACGAGCAGTACTTC.

This clone came up a few times. V gene TRBV5-1 combines with J gene TRBJ2-7; 8 positions agree with TRBD1. The CDR3 runs to 14 residues. J was trimmed by 3 bases and V by 3 bases; bases with no gene match: 5. CDR1 SGHRS and CDR2 YFSETQ come from the germline V gene. This CDR3 reads CASSSGTGNYEQYF. Here the CDR3 DNA reads TGCGCCAGCAGCTCGGGGACAGGAAACTACGAGCAGTACTTC. Variable domain in full (rest from reference TRBV5-1 and TRBJ2-7): KAGVTQTPRYLIKTRGQQVTLSCSPISGHRSVSWYQQTPGQGLQFLFEYFSETQRNKGNFPGRFSGRQFSNSRSEMNVSTLELGDSALYLCASSSGTGNYEQYFGPGTRLTVT.